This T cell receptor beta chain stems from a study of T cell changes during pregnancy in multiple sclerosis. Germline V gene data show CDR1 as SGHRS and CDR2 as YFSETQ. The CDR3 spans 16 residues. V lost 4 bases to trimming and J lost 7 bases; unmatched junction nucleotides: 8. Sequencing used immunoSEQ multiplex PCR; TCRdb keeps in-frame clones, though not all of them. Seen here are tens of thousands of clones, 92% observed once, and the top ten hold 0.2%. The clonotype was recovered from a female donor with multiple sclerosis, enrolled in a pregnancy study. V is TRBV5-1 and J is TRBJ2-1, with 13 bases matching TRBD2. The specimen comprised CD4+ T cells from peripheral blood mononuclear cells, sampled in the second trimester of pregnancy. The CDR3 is CASSKGLAGERNEQFF. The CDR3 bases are TGCGCCAGCAGCAAAGGACTAGCGGGAGAGAGGAATGAGCAGTTCTTC.